A selection of T cell receptor beta chains follows, all from one sample in a study of T cell repertoires in cytomegalovirus infection. TCRdb re-called the reads with MiXCR, one entry per CDR3 protein. Of about 230,000 distinct CDR3 sequences listed, 22% were seen once; the top ten hold roughly 20%. The source material was CD8+ T cells from PBMCs. The receptors originated from a human donor in good health (CMV status not recorded). Some clones in this sample may be carry-over from other donors' samples. Both conserved end residues are part of each CDR3. Each record gives: clone size, V gene, D gene, J gene, CDR3 protein, CDR3 DNA. A D gene is named only where the DNA matches it firmly. Clone size is given for some rows only: seen once, a few or many times, or a class if the clone is expanded.

>few|TRBV29-1|NA|TRBJ2-2
CSVPGMSGELFF
TGCAGCGTGCCAGGGATGTCCGGGGAGCTGTTTTTT
>NA|TRBV9|TRBD1|TRBJ2-6
CASSLYDRVSTSGANVLTF
TGTGCCAGCAGCTTATACGACAGGGTCAGTACCTCTGGGGCCAACGTCCTGACTTTC
>NA|TRBV4-2|NA|TRBJ2-7
CASSPGDSAYEQYF
TGTGCCAGCAGCCCGGGGGACAGCGCCTACGAGCAGTACTTC
>NA|TRBV14|NA|TRBJ2-7
CASSPWGRLNYEQYF
TGTGCCAGCAGCCCTTGGGGCAGGCTAAACTACGAGCAGTACTTC
>many|TRBV7-9|NA|TRBJ1-2
CASSLQGHYGYTF
TGTGCCAGCAGCCTACAGGGCCACTATGGCTACACCTTC
>NA|TRBV12-3/TRBV12-4|TRBD1|TRBJ1-2
CASSSNYQGAFGYTF
TGTGCCAGCAGTTCCAACTATCAGGGGGCTTTTGGCTACACCTTC
>NA|TRBV4-1|NA|TRBJ2-3
CASSQVEAGTDTQYF
TGCGCCAGCAGCCAAGTGGAGGCCGGCACAGATACGCAGTATTTT
>NA|TRBV5-4|NA|TRBJ2-7
CASSLTGFYEQYF
TGTGCCAGCAGCTTGACAGGGTTCTACGAGCAGTACTTC
>NA|TRBV5-1|NA|TRBJ2-3
CASSLDRTSTDTQYF
TGCGCCAGCAGCTTGGACAGGACTAGCACAGATACGCAGTATTTT
>few|TRBV7-9|NA|TRBJ1-2
CASSDPGVEGYTF
TGTGCCAGCAGCGATCCCGGAGTTGAGGGCTACACCTTC
>few|TRBV7-9|TRBD1|TRBJ1-5
CASSFQGVYSNQPQHF
TGTGCCAGCAGCTTCCAGGGGGTGTATAGCAATCAGCCCCAGCATTTT
>NA|TRBV7-4|NA|TRBJ2-5
CANSSDIQETQYF
TGTGCCAACAGCTCGGACATACAAGAGACCCAGTACTTC
>NA|TRBV7-9|TRBD1|TRBJ2-4
CASSDGQGRNIQYF
TGTGCCAGCAGCGACGGACAGGGAAGAAACATTCAGTACTTC
>few|TRBV28|NA|TRBJ1-1
CASNWGAFNTEAFF
TGTGCCAGCAATTGGGGGGCTTTTAACACTGAAGCTTTCTTT
>NA|TRBV29-1|NA|TRBJ1-3
CSVERAGPISGNTIYF
TGCAGCGTTGAAAGGGCTGGGCCGATCTCTGGAAACACCATATATTTT
>few|TRBV7-9|TRBD1|TRBJ2-5
CASSLLQGETQYF
TGTGCCAGCAGCTTATTACAGGGGGAGACCCAGTACTTC
>NA|TRBV7-9|TRBD1|TRBJ2-2
CASILSARGRRTGELFF
TGTGCCAGCATACTTTCCGCCAGGGGGCGCCGGACCGGGGAGCTGTTTTTT
>NA|TRBV20-1|NA|TRBJ2-7
CSASVSVYEQYF
TGCAGTGCCAGTGTAAGCGTCTACGAGCAGTACTTC
>few|TRBV2|TRBD1|TRBJ2-7
CASRERTGDTYEQYF
TGTGCCAGCCGGGAAAGGACAGGGGACACCTACGAGCAGTACTTC
>NA|TRBV7-8|NA|TRBJ1-2
CASSLSSTGRPYTF
TGTGCCAGCAGCTTAAGTTCTACAGGGAGGCCCTACACCTTC
>few|TRBV20-1|TRBD1|TRBJ2-7
CSASGTGYLGEQYF
TGCAGTGCTTCCGGGACAGGGTATTTGGGCGAGCAGTACTTC
>few|TRBV7-9|NA|TRBJ1-1
CASSIPPSSNTEAFF
TGTGCCAGCAGTATTCCTCCATCCTCGAACACTGAAGCTTTCTTT
>many|TRBV4-1|NA|TRBJ1-1
CASSHSLAGMTEAFF
TGCGCCAGCAGCCACTCGTTGGCAGGGATGACTGAAGCTTTCTTT
>NA|TRBV6-2/TRBV6-3|NA|TRBJ2-7
CASSYSGLIYEQYF
TGTGCCAGCAGTTACTCAGGCCTCATATACGAGCAGTACTTC
>many|TRBV12-3/TRBV12-4|NA|TRBJ1-2
CASSLLDGYYGYTF
TGTGCCAGCAGTTTATTAGACGGCTACTATGGCTACACCTTC
>NA|TRBV19|NA|TRBJ1-1
CATTLSSALGTEAFF
TGTGCCACCACCCTATCGTCTGCCCTGGGGACTGAAGCTTTCTTT
>NA|TRBV29-1|NA|TRBJ1-3
CSVESTGFGNTIYF
TGCAGCGTCGAAAGCACAGGGTTTGGAAACACCATATATTTT
>few|TRBV2|NA|TRBJ1-2
CASLGGYGYTF
TGTGCCAGCCTCGGGGGCTATGGCTACACCTTC
>NA|TRBV28|NA|TRBJ2-7
CASSLLRGVYEQYF
TGTGCCAGCAGTTTATTGAGGGGGGTTTACGAGCAGTACTTC
>once|TRBV19|NA|TRBJ1-2
CASSSGTIQGYGYTF
TGTGCCAGTAGTTCCGGAACTATTCAAGGCTATGGCTACACCTTC
>NA|TRBV29-1|NA|TRBJ2-2
CSVVGSATGELFF
TGCAGCGTTGTAGGCAGTGCCACCGGGGAGCTGTTTTTT
>few|TRBV7-8|TRBD2|TRBJ2-1
CASSFGGGDNEQFF
TGTGCCAGCAGCTTTGGGGGGGGGGACAATGAGCAGTTCTTC
>NA|TRBV29-1|TRBD1|TRBJ2-7
CSARQGSHEQYF
TGCAGCGCACGACAGGGGTCCCACGAGCAGTACTTC
>many|TRBV12-3/TRBV12-4|TRBD2|TRBJ2-3
CASSLGLAGPTDTQYF
TGTGCCAGCAGTTTAGGACTAGCGGGGCCTACAGATACGCAGTATTTT
>NA|TRBV20-1|NA|TRBJ2-1
CSARDLDEQFF
TGCAGTGCTAGAGATCTAGATGAGCAGTTCTTC
>NA|TRBV20-1|NA|TRBJ2-7
CSARRQGYEQYF
TGCAGTGCTAGGCGGCAGGGCTACGAGCAGTACTTC
>many|TRBV7-9|NA|TRBJ1-1
CASSPRGNTEAFF
TGTGCCAGCAGCCCTCGGGGGAACACTGAAGCTTTCTTT
>many|TRBV12-3/TRBV12-4|TRBD2|TRBJ2-3
CASSLIAGEPGDTQYF
TGTGCCAGCAGTTTGATAGCGGGGGAACCGGGAGATACGCAGTATTTT
>NA|TRBV28|TRBD2|TRBJ2-7
CASSPLAGGYEQYF
TGTGCCAGCAGTCCACTAGCGGGGGGCTACGAGCAGTACTTC
>NA|TRBV6-1|TRBD2|TRBJ2-7
CASSEGLAGDYEQYF
TGTGCCAGCAGTGAAGGACTAGCGGGGGACTACGAGCAGTACTTC
>few|TRBV7-8|NA|TRBJ2-1
CASSAGTNPSYNEQFF
TGTGCCAGCAGCGCCGGGACCAACCCCTCCTACAATGAGCAGTTCTTC
>NA|TRBV19|NA|TRBJ2-1
CASSPSSGSSYNEQFF
TGTGCCAGTAGCCCATCGTCGGGGAGCTCCTACAATGAGCAGTTCTTC
>many|TRBV7-9|TRBD1|TRBJ1-2
CASREDRGNYGYTF
TGTGCCAGCAGGGAGGACAGGGGGAACTATGGCTACACCTTC
>few|TRBV6-5|NA|TRBJ2-2
CASSPRHRWGGPVTGELFF
TGTGCCAGCAGCCCCCGGCACAGGTGGGGGGGCCCGGTCACCGGGGAGCTGTTTTTT